The clone carrying this T cell receptor beta chain was detected only once. Method: immunoSEQ multiplex PCR; TCRdb's copy keeps in-frame clones and lacks some. The data contain fewer than 250,000 clones, around 87% of them seen just once; the ten biggest clones take up 7.2%. The sample comes from a study of blood T cell repertoires in COVID-19. For the study at large: T cells, B-cell-depleted T cells, or PBMCs provided the cDNA or gDNA that served as material.

Clinical history as reported by participants underpinned cohort assignment. CDR1 SGHNT and CDR2 YYREEE come from the germline V gene (reference sequence). The germline V and J ends were trimmed by 4 bases and 5 bases, with 20 bases remaining between them. This CDR3 has 16 residues. J is TRBJ2-3 and V is TRBV5-4; D may be TRBD1 (6 bases). The sample consisted of PBMCs or T cells enriched from blood (not recorded which). The sequence came from a young man in a cohort exposed to, infected with or recovered from COVID-19 (not recorded which). The CDR3 DNA sequence: TGTGCCAGCAGCCCCGGGACAACGAGGTTCGAAGATACGCAGTATTTT. This sequence encodes CASSPGTTRFEDTQYF.